This is a list of T cell receptor beta chains from one sample in a study of T cells in Graves' hyperthyroidism and ophthalmopathy. TCRdb called the multiplex PCR reads again in MiXCR, with one record for every CDR3 protein. The repertoire holds about 290,000 distinct CDR3 sequences, roughly a fifth seen once, with less than 45% in the top ten. The sequencing sample was made of blood. These receptors were taken from a man aged 45-60 years with Graves' ophthalmopathy. Both conserved end residues are part of each CDR3. D genes are given only for firm matches. A row's size may be missing; if present it is once, few, many or a size class.

v_call,d_call,j_call,clone_size,cdr3_aa,cdr3_nt
TRBV29-1,-,TRBJ2-7,many,CSVETGLPPYEQYF,TGCAGCGTTGAAACGGGACTCCCTCCCTACGAGCAGTACTTC
TRBV7-3,-,TRBJ2-1,-,CASSLTAWRGDEQFF,TGTGCCAGCAGCTTAACGGCGTGGAGGGGTGATGAGCAGTTCTTC
TRBV10-2,-,TRBJ2-1,-,CASSESSGATKEQFF,TGCGCCAGCAGTGAGTCGTCAGGGGCGACCAAAGAGCAGTTCTTC
TRBV5-1,-,TRBJ2-1,-,CASSSQYHNEQFF,TGCGCCAGCAGCTCCCAATACCACAATGAGCAGTTCTTC
TRBV7-9,TRBD2,TRBJ2-3,many,CASSLSGINTDTQYF,TGTGCCAGCAGCTTGAGCGGGATCAACACAGATACGCAGTATTTT
TRBV6-1,-,TRBJ2-1,-,CASSTPSFYNEQFF,TGTGCCAGCAGCACCCCTTCCTTCTACAATGAGCAGTTCTTC
TRBV20-1,TRBD2,TRBJ2-1,many,CSARPSRGLGYNEQFF,TGCAGTGCTAGACCGTCCCGGGGACTAGGGTACAATGAGCAGTTCTTC
TRBV20-1,TRBD2,TRBJ2-7,-,CSARDGRAAYEQYF,TGCAGTGCTAGAGACGGGAGGGCCGCCTACGAGCAGTACTTC
TRBV28,-,TRBJ2-7,many,CASSTGSEQYF,TGTGCCAGCAGCACCGGGAGCGAGCAGTACTTC
TRBV20-1,-,TRBJ2-4,-,CSASAQDRKNIQYF,TGCAGTGCTAGTGCACAGGACAGAAAAAACATTCAGTACTTC
TRBV30,-,TRBJ1-1,few,CAWSANNEAFF,TGTGCCTGGAGCGCTAATAATGAAGCTTTCTTT
TRBV28,-,TRBJ2-1,-,CASSLVEQFF,TGTGCCAGCAGTTTAGTTGAGCAGTTCTTC
TRBV28,-,TRBJ1-1,-,CASSFLTIGTFF,TGTGCCAGCAGTTTTTTGACTATCGGAACTTTCTTT
TRBV2,-,TRBJ1-2,-,CASTNSNYGYTF,TGTGCCAGCACAAATTCTAACTATGGCTACACCTTC
TRBV10-2,-,TRBJ1-2,few,CASSEAGADGYTF,TGCGCCAGCAGTGAGGCGGGGGCTGACGGCTACACCTTC
TRBV28,TRBD2,TRBJ2-1,-,CASSVRTSGNNEQFF,TGTGCCAGCAGTGTACGGACTAGCGGGAACAATGAGCAGTTCTTC
TRBV3-1,-,TRBJ1-2,few,CASSQPGNYGYTF,TGTGCCAGCAGCCAACCAGGGAACTATGGCTACACCTTC
TRBV6-2/TRBV6-3,TRBD2,TRBJ2-5,once,CAGSYSGTSGETQYF,TGTGCCGGCAGTTACTCTGGGACTAGCGGGGAGACCCAGTACTTC
TRBV28,-,TRBJ1-1,-,CASSSPPNTEAFF,TGTGCCAGCAGTTCCCCCCCGAACACTGAAGCTTTCTTT
TRBV7-3,-,TRBJ2-3,-,CASSPRAKNPDTQYF,TGTGCCAGCAGCCCTCGGGCCAAAAACCCGGATACGCAGTATTTT
TRBV14,-,TRBJ2-5,many,CASSQLLGGAETQYF,TGTGCCAGCAGCCAACTCCTAGGAGGGGCCGAGACCCAGTACTTC
TRBV6-2/TRBV6-3,TRBD2,TRBJ2-1,-,CAGRLAGGNEQFF,TGTGCCGGCCGACTAGCGGGAGGGAATGAGCAGTTCTTC
TRBV28,-,TRBJ2-7,many,CASSFGSGEQYF,TGTGCCAGCAGCTTTGGGTCCGGCGAGCAGTACTTC
TRBV3-1,-,TRBJ1-1,once,CASNTGPNTEAFF,TGTGCCAGCAACACAGGCCCTAACACTGAAGCTTTCTTT
TRBV4-1,-,TRBJ1-2,few,CASSQGPLGLGGYTF,TGCGCCAGCAGCCAAGGTCCACTGGGACTCGGTGGCTACACCTTC
TRBV5-1,TRBD2,TRBJ2-1,few,CASSPRSGAVAGGQEQFF,TGCGCCAGCAGCCCCCGTTCGGGGGCCGTAGCGGGAGGACAGGAGCAGTTCTTC
TRBV18,TRBD1,TRBJ1-4,-,CASSPMGQGNEKLFF,TGTGCCAGCTCACCAATGGGACAGGGTAATGAAAAACTGTTTTTT
TRBV5-4,TRBD1,TRBJ2-5,-,CASSLDDGTGRFMAQYF,TGTGCCAGCAGCTTGGACGATGGGACAGGGCGGTTTATGGCCCAGTACTTC
TRBV9,-,TRBJ2-3,-,CASSVVPAGFGTDTQYF,TGTGCCAGCAGCGTAGTTCCAGCAGGGTTTGGCACAGATACGCAGTATTTT
TRBV11-1,-,TRBJ2-3,-,CASNKGLPDTQYF,TGTGCCAGCAACAAGGGACTGCCGGATACGCAGTATTTT